This paragraph reports one T cell receptor beta chain. Its antigen is currently unknown. The sample originates from a study of identifying expanded T cells in peripheral blood. Findings and caveats of the study: Roughly 1.2 clones differed between technical replicates, versus about 17 and 20 over time.

The germline V gene encodes CDR1 SGHVS and CDR2 FQNEAQ. Trimming removed 5 bases from V and 4 bases from J, with 21 bases in between. The CDR3 runs 17 residues. Using immunoSEQ multiplex PCR, the repertoire was profiled, and TCRdb retains in-frame clones only, with some absent. The table records around 68,000 clones, 80% to 90% of them present only once. The specimen was blood. The TCR was taken from a person between 18 and 70 years old in good health. The chain employs TRBV7-8 and TRBJ1-5; TRBD1 might be the D (6 bases). The CDR3 loop is CASSPQQGTGANQPQHF. The CDR3 DNA reads as TGTGCCAGCAGCCCACAGCAGGGGACGGGTGCGAATCAGCCCCAGCATTTT.